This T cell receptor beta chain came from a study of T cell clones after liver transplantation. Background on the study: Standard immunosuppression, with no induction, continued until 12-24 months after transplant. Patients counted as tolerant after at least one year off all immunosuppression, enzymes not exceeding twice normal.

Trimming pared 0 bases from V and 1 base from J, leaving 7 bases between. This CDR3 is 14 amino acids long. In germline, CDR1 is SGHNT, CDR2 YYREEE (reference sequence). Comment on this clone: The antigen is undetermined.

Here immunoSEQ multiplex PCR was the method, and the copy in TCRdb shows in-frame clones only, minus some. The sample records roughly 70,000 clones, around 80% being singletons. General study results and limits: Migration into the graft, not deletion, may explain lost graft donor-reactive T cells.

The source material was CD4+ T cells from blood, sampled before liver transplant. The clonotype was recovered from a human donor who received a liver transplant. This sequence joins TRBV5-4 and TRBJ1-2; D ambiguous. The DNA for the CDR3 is TGTGCCAGCAGCTTGGGGGGATATAACTATGGCTACACCTTC. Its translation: CASSLGGYNYGYTF.